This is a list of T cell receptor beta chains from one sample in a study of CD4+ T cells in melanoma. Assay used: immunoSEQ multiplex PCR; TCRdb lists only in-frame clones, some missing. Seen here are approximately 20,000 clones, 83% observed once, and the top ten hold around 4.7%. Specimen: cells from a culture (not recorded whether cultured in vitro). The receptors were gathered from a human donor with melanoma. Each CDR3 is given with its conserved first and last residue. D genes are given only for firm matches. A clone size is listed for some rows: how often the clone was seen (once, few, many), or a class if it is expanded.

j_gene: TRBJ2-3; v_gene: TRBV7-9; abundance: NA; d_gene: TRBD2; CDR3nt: TGTGCCAGCAGCGCAACCGGGACTAGTCCCATGGGCACAGATACGCAGTATTTT; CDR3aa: CASSATGTSPMGTDTQYF
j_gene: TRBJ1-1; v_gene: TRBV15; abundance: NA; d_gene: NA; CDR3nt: TGTGCCACCAGCACTCGGTATGAGGTCGCTGAAGCTTTCTTT; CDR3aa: CATSTRYEVAEAFF
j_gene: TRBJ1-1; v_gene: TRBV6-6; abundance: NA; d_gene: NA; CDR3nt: TGTGCCAGCACCCTAACCCTGGACAGAGGGTTAAGAGCTTTCTTT; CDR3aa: CASTLTLDRGLRAFF
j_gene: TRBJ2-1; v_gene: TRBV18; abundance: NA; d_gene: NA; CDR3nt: TGTGCCAGCTCACCCCAGGGTATTGAAACTGCCAATGAGCAGTTCTTC; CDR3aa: CASSPQGIETANEQFF
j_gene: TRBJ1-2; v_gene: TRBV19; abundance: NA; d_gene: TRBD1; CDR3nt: TGTGCCGGGGTCAGGGGGCGCGGGCCTAATGGCTACACCTTC; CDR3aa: CAGVRGRGPNGYTF
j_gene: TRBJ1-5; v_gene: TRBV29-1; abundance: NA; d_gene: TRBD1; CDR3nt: TGCAGCGTTGGCCCCGGCACAGGGGGCGTAGAAAGCATCTGCAATCAGCCCCAGCATTTT; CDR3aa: CSVGPGTGGVESICNQPQHF
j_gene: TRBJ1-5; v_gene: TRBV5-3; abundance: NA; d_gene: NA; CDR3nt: TGTGCCAGAACCGGGATACAGGTGAAGGCGCCCCAGCATTTT; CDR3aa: CARTGIQVKAPQHF
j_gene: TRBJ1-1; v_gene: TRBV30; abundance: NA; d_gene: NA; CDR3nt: TGTGCACGAGCCCAGGTGAACACTGAAGCTTTCTTT; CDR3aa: CARAQVNTEAFF
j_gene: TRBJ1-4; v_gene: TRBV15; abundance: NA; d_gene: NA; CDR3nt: TGTGCCACCAGCAGAGATCCACAGGGAGGGGAAAAACTGTTTTTT; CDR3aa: CATSRDPQGGEKLFF
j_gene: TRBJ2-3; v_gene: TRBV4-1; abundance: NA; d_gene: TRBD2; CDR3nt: TGCGCCAGCAGCCACGAGTGGACTAGCGGGGGCACAGATACGCAGTATTTT; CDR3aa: CASSHEWTSGGTDTQYF
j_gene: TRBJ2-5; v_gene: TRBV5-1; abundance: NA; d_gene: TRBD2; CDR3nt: TGCGCCAGCAGTACAAGACTAGCGGGGGGCTGGGAGACCCAGTACTTC; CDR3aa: CASSTRLAGGWETQYF
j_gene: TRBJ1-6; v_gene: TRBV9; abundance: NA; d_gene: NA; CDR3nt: TGTGCCAGCAGCGTAGGACAGACTCCCCCCCTCCACTTT; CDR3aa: CASSVGQTPPLHF
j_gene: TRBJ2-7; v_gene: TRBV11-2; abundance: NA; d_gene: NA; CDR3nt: TGTGCCAGCAGCCGGGACGCTAGCTCCTACGAGCAGTACTTC; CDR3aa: CASSRDASSYEQYF
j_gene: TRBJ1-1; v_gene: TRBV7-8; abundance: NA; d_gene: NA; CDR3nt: TGTGCCAGCAGCCACTCTAACACTGAAGCTTTCTTT; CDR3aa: CASSHSNTEAFF
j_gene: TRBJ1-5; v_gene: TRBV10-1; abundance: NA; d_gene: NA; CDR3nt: TGCGCCAGCAGTGAGCCAGCGTCGGGCAGTGGCAATCAGCCCCAGCATTTT; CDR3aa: CASSEPASGSGNQPQHF
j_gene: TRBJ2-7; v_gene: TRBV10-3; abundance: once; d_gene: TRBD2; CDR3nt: TGTGCCATCTCGAGTAGCGGGGGGGCCTACGAGCAGTACTTC; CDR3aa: CAISSSGGAYEQYF
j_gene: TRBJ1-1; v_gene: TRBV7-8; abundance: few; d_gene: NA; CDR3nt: TGTGCCAGCAACAGAGCCGGCGGGGCATACGGTGAAGCTTTCTTT; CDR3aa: CASNRAGGAYGEAFF
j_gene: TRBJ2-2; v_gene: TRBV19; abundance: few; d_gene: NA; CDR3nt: TGTGCCAGTAGTATCGCCCTTAATGTCGGGGAGCTGTTTTTT; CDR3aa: CASSIALNVGELFF
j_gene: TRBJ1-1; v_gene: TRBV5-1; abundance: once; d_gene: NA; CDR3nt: TGCGCCAGCAGACCGACAAGGAACACTGAAGCTTTCTTT; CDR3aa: CASRPTRNTEAFF
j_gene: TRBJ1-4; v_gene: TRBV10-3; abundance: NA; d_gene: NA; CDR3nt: TGTGCCATCAGTGAGCCTCGGGACGAGAAACTGTTTTTT; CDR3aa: CAISEPRDEKLFF
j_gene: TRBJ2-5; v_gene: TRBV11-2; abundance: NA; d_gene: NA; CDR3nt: TGTGCCAGCAGCTTAGAGACAGGCCAAGAGACCCAGTACTTC; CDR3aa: CASSLETGQETQYF
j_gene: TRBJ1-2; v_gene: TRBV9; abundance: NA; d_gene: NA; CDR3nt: TGTGCCAGCAGCGTAGAGTTCAGGAATAACTATGGCTACACCTTC; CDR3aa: CASSVEFRNNYGYTF
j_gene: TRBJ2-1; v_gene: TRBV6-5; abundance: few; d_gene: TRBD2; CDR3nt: TGTGCCAGCAATAAGGAGCGGGGGCGCAATGAGCAGTTCTTC; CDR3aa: CASNKERGRNEQFF
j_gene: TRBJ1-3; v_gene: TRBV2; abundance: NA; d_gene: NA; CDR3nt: TGTGCCAGCAGACCACAGGGCCCTGGAAACACCATATATTTT; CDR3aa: CASRPQGPGNTIYF
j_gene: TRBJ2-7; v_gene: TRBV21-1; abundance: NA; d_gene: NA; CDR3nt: TGTGCCAGCAGCAAAGCGCTCTGGAGCGGGACATGCTCCTACGAGCAGTACTTC; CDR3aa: CASSKALWSGTCSYEQYF
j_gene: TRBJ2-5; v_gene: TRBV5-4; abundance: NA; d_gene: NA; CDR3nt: TGTGCCAGCAGCTTCCGGGACTCACGTGAGACCCAGTACTTC; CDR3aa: CASSFRDSRETQYF
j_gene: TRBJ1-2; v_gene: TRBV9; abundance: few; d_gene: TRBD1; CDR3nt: TGTGCCAGCAGAGGACAGGATCTTGGCTACACCTTC; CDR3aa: CASRGQDLGYTF
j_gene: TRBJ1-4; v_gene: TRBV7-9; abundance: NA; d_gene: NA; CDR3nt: TGTGCCAGCAGCAAATCCGGGGCAGGGTCATACGAAAAACTGTTTTTT; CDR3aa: CASSKSGAGSYEKLFF
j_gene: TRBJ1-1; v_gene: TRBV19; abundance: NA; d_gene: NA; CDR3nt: TGTGCCAGTAAAAGGGGTTTGAGTACTGAAGCTTTCTTT; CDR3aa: CASKRGLSTEAFF
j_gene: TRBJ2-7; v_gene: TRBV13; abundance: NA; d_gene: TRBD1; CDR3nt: TGTGCCAGCAGCCTCACAGGGGCCTACGAGCAGTACTTC; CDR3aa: CASSLTGAYEQYF
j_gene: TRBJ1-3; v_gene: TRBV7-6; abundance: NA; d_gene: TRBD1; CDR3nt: TGTGCCAGCAGCTTCGACAGGGTTGGAAACACCATATATTTT; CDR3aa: CASSFDRVGNTIYF
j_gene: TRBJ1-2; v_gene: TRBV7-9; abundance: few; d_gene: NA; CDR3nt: TGTGCCAGCAGCTCGACCCCCAGGCTTGGCTACACCTTC; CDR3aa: CASSSTPRLGYTF
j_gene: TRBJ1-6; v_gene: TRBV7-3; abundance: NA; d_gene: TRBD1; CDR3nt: TGTGCCAGTAGGGACAGACCGAATTCACCCCTCCACTTT; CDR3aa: CASRDRPNSPLHF
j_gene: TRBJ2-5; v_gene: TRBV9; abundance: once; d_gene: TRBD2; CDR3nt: TGTGCCAGCAGCCCCCATTCCCCGGGACTAGCGGGGCAAGAGACCCAGTACTTC; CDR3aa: CASSPHSPGLAGQETQYF
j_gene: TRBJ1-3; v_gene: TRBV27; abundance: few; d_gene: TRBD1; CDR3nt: TGTGCCAGCGGGGCAACAGGGGGCTACTCTGGAAACACCATATATTTT; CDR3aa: CASGATGGYSGNTIYF
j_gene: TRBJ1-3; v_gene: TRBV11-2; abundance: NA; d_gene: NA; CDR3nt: TGTGCCAGCAGCTTAGTTGAGTTCGCTGGAAACACCATATATTTT; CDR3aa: CASSLVEFAGNTIYF
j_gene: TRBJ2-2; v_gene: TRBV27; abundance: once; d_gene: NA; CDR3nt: TGTGCCAGCAGTTTAGGAGTAGCCAACACCGGGGAGCTGTTTTTT; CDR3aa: CASSLGVANTGELFF